This T cell receptor beta chain was sequenced in a study of blood T cell repertoires in COVID-19. Study details: The cDNA or gDNA used as material had been derived from T cells, B-cell-depleted T cells, or PBMCs.

Original handling: From reference gene primer amplification, estimates of nucleated cell counts were derived. The protocol was immunoSEQ multiplex PCR, while the TCRdb copy is restricted to in-frame clones and leaves out a portion. V, J and clone size derive from that table, while D and trimming were established from the DNA sequence. The table lists 40,000 to 45,000 clones, roughly nine tenths of them singletons, with about 6.1% in the top ten. The sequence was obtained from a human donor in a cohort sampled during active COVID-19. Sequences were obtained from peripheral blood.

This CDR3 reads CASSAGSVSEQYF. CDR3 DNA: TGTGCCAGCAGTGCCGGGTCCGTCTCCGAGCAGTACTTC. The chain employs TRBV6-6 and TRBJ2-7, with D unclear. Between the trimmed V and J ends, which lost 5 bases and 6 bases, there was a span of 14 bases. Germline-derived CDR1 and CDR2 are MNHNY and SVGAGI (reference sequence). This CDR3 has 13 amino acids.